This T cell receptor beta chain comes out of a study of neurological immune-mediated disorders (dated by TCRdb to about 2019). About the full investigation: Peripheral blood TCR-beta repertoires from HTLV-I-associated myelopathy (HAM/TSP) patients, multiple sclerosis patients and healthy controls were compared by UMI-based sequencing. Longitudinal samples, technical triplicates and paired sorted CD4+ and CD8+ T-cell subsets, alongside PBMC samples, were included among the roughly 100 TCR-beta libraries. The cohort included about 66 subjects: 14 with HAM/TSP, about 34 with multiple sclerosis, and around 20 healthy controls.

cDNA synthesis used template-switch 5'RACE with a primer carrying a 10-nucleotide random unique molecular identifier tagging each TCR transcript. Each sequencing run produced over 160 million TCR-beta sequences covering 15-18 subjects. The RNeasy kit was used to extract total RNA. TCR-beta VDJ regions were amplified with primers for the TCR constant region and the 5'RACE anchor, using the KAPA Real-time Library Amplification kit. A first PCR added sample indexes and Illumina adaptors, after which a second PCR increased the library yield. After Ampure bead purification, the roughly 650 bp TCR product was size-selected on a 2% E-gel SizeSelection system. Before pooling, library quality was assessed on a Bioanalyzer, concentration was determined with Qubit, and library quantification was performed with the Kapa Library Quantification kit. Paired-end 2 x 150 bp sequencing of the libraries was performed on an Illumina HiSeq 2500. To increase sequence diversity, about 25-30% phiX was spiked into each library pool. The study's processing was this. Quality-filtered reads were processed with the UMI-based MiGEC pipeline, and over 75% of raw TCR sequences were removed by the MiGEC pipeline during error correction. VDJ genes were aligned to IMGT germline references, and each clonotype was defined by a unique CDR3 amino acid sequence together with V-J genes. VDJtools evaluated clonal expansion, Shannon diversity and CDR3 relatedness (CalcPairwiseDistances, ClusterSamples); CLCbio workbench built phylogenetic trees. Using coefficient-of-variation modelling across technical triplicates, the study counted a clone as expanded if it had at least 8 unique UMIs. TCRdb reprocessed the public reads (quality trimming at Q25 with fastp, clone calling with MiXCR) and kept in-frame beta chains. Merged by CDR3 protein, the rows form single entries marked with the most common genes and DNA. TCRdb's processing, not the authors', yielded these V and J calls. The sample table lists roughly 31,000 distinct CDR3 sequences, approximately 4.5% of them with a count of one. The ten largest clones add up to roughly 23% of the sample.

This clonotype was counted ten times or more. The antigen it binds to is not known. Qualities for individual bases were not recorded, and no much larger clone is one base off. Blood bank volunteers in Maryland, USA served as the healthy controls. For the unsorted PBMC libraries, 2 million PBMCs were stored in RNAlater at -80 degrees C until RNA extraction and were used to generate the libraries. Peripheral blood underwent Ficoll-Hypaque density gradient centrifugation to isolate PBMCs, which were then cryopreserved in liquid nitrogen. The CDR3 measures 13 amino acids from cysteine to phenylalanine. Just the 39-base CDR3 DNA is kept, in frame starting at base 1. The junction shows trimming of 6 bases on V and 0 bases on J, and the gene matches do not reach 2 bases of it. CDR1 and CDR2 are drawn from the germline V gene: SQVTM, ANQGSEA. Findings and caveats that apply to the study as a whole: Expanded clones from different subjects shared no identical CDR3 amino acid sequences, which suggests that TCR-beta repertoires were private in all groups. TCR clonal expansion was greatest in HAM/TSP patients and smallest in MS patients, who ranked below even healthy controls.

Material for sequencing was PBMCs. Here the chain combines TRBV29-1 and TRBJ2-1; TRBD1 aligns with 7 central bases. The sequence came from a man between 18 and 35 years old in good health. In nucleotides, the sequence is TGCAGCGTCAGGGGGATCTCCTACAATGAGCAGTTCTTC. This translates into CSVRGISYNEQFF.